This T cell receptor (beta chain) was sequenced for a study of blood T cell repertoires in COVID-19. Overall study: From T cells, B-cell-depleted T cells, or PBMCs came the material, which was cDNA or gDNA.

Methods used by the authors: Researchers report that nucleated cell counts were estimated from reference gene primer amplification. Produced via immunoSEQ multiplex PCR; TCRdb's table is partial and in-frame only. That table gives V, J and clone size, and the DNA gave D and trimming. The sample records more than 150,000 clones, 75% to 85% being singletons. The germline V gene encodes CDR1 SGHTA and CDR2 FQGNSA. Trimming took off 2 bases at V and 0 bases at J, with 8 bases between the two ends. The CDR3 length is 14 residues. On this clone itself: This CDR3 is also generated by other DNA sequences in the sample.

The source material was peripheral blood. The sequence was obtained from a woman aged 45 to 65 with acute or convalescent COVID-19. The rearrangement uses TRBV7-2 and TRBJ2-7, with a tentative D call TRBD2 (5 bases). In DNA, the CDR3 is TGTGCCAGCAGCTTAACGGGATCCTCCTACGAGCAGTACTTC. This gives the protein CASSLTGSSYEQYF.